The rows below give T cell receptor beta chains drawn from one sample of a study of T-cell memory formation after mild COVID-19. TCRdb reprocessed the 5' RACE reads with MiXCR, giving one entry per CDR3 protein. The profile shows approximately 260,000 distinct CDR3 sequences, about a sixth of them singletons. Sequencing used PBMCs or a T cell subset sorted from them (not recorded which). These receptors were obtained from a man in his late teens or twenties who had mild COVID-19 (a few samples of this study predate the infection). Cell type and time point are not known. Both conserved end residues are part of each CDR3. The D gene is left open where the match is weak. Clone size is given for some rows only: seen once, a few or many times, or a class if the clone is expanded.

clone_size: NA
d_call: NA
v_call: TRBV15
j_call: TRBJ1-5
cdr3_aa: CATSGRRDQPQHF
cdr3_nt: TGTGCCACCAGCGGGCGTAGGGATCAGCCCCAGCATTTT

clone_size: NA
d_call: NA
v_call: TRBV18
j_call: TRBJ1-5
cdr3_aa: CASSPQGQGWGNQPQHF
cdr3_nt: TGTGCCAGCTCACCCCAAGGCCAGGGTTGGGGCAATCAGCCCCAGCATTTT

clone_size: many
d_call: NA
v_call: TRBV12-3/TRBV12-4
j_call: TRBJ2-3
cdr3_aa: CASSLGGEVEYF
cdr3_nt: TGTGCCAGCAGCCTAGGGGGGGAGGTGGAGTATTTT

clone_size: few
d_call: NA
v_call: TRBV7-2
j_call: TRBJ1-2
cdr3_aa: CASSNNGYTF
cdr3_nt: TGTGCCAGCAGCAATAATGGCTACACCTTC

clone_size: NA
d_call: TRBD1
v_call: TRBV5-1
j_call: TRBJ1-1
cdr3_aa: CASSFDTGGTEAFF
cdr3_nt: TGCGCCAGCAGCTTCGATACAGGGGGGACTGAAGCTTTCTTT

clone_size: few
d_call: NA
v_call: TRBV7-3
j_call: TRBJ2-1
cdr3_aa: CASSSSSSSYNEQFF
cdr3_nt: TGTGCCAGCAGCTCCTCCAGTAGCTCCTACAATGAGCAGTTCTTC

clone_size: few
d_call: NA
v_call: TRBV15
j_call: TRBJ2-1
cdr3_aa: CATSRQPNSYNEQFF
cdr3_nt: TGTGCCACCAGTCGGCAACCCAACTCCTACAATGAGCAGTTCTTC

clone_size: NA
d_call: TRBD2
v_call: TRBV20-1
j_call: TRBJ2-7
cdr3_aa: CSARTSGGAYEQYF
cdr3_nt: TGCAGTGCTAGAACTAGCGGGGGGGCCTACGAGCAGTACTTC

clone_size: NA
d_call: NA
v_call: TRBV11-1
j_call: TRBJ2-2
cdr3_aa: CASSLIGQGTGELFF
cdr3_nt: TGTGCCAGCAGCTTAATCGGCCAGGGCACCGGGGAGCTGTTTTTT

clone_size: few
d_call: NA
v_call: TRBV12-3/TRBV12-4
j_call: TRBJ1-6
cdr3_aa: CASSPWGDRSPLHF
cdr3_nt: TGTGCCAGCAGCCCGTGGGGGGATCGATCACCCCTCCACTTT

clone_size: NA
d_call: NA
v_call: TRBV10-3
j_call: TRBJ2-5
cdr3_aa: CAISEGQPSQETQYF
cdr3_nt: TGTGCCATCAGTGAGGGTCAACCAAGCCAAGAGACCCAGTACTTC

clone_size: NA
d_call: NA
v_call: TRBV7-9
j_call: TRBJ2-1
cdr3_aa: CASSYITGNEQFF
cdr3_nt: TGTGCCAGCAGCTATATAACAGGGAATGAGCAGTTCTTC

clone_size: NA
d_call: TRBD1
v_call: TRBV7-2
j_call: TRBJ1-1
cdr3_aa: CASSPAGGRTEAFF
cdr3_nt: TGTGCCAGCAGCCCTGCAGGGGGCCGGACTGAAGCTTTCTTT

clone_size: few
d_call: TRBD1
v_call: TRBV12-5
j_call: TRBJ2-1
cdr3_aa: CASGRTGNEQFF
cdr3_nt: TGTGCTAGTGGCCGGACAGGGAATGAGCAGTTCTTC

clone_size: NA
d_call: NA
v_call: TRBV7-2
j_call: TRBJ1-1
cdr3_aa: CASSLYVDTEAFF
cdr3_nt: TGTGCCAGCAGCCTATATGTGGACACTGAAGCTTTCTTT

clone_size: NA
d_call: NA
v_call: TRBV12-3/TRBV12-4
j_call: TRBJ2-1
cdr3_aa: CASAPGVAFYNEQFF
cdr3_nt: TGTGCCAGCGCCCCGGGGGTAGCCTTCTACAATGAGCAGTTCTTC

clone_size: NA
d_call: TRBD1
v_call: TRBV5-1
j_call: TRBJ1-4
cdr3_aa: CASSPQGNHEKLFF
cdr3_nt: TGCGCCAGCAGCCCACAGGGGAACCATGAAAAACTGTTTTTT

clone_size: few
d_call: NA
v_call: TRBV27
j_call: TRBJ2-7
cdr3_aa: CASSLSGLPPYEQYF
cdr3_nt: TGTGCCAGCAGTTTATCGGGACTCCCCCCCTACGAGCAGTACTTC

clone_size: NA
d_call: NA
v_call: TRBV7-2
j_call: TRBJ1-1
cdr3_aa: CASTLPVNTEAFF
cdr3_nt: TGTGCCAGCACCCTCCCGGTGAACACTGAAGCTTTCTTT

clone_size: NA
d_call: TRBD1
v_call: TRBV5-1
j_call: TRBJ1-1
cdr3_aa: CASSRGTGNTEAFF
cdr3_nt: TGCGCCAGCAGCCGGGGGACAGGGAACACTGAAGCTTTCTTT

clone_size: NA
d_call: NA
v_call: TRBV10-3
j_call: TRBJ2-1
cdr3_aa: CAISEQQGSYNEQFF
cdr3_nt: TGTGCCATCAGTGAGCAACAGGGATCGTACAATGAGCAGTTCTTC

clone_size: NA
d_call: TRBD2
v_call: TRBV10-2
j_call: TRBJ2-3
cdr3_aa: CASSESRLAVSTDTQYF
cdr3_nt: TGCGCCAGCAGTGAGTCTCGCCTAGCGGTGAGCACAGATACGCAGTATTTT

clone_size: many
d_call: NA
v_call: TRBV28
j_call: TRBJ2-2
cdr3_aa: CASSLIGTGELFF
cdr3_nt: TGTGCCAGCAGTTTAATCGGCACCGGGGAGCTGTTTTTT

clone_size: NA
d_call: NA
v_call: TRBV5-1
j_call: TRBJ2-3
cdr3_aa: CASTPAFGTGTDTQYF
cdr3_nt: TGCGCCAGCACCCCCGCCTTCGGGACGGGCACAGATACGCAGTATTTT

clone_size: many
d_call: NA
v_call: TRBV18
j_call: TRBJ1-6
cdr3_aa: CASSPGQGDSPLHF
cdr3_nt: TGTGCCAGCTCACCGGGGCAGGGCGACTCACCCCTCCACTTT

clone_size: NA
d_call: NA
v_call: TRBV6-2/TRBV6-3
j_call: TRBJ2-2
cdr3_aa: CASSYLGGANTGELFF
cdr3_nt: TGTGCCAGCAGTTACCTTGGGGGCGCGAACACCGGGGAGCTGTTTTTT

clone_size: NA
d_call: NA
v_call: TRBV6-2/TRBV6-3
j_call: TRBJ2-1
cdr3_aa: CASSMPRLYNEQFF
cdr3_nt: TGTGCCAGCAGTATGCCCCGACTGTACAATGAGCAGTTCTTC

clone_size: NA
d_call: NA
v_call: TRBV7-9
j_call: TRBJ1-2
cdr3_aa: CASSLDRQGGYTF
cdr3_nt: TGTGCCAGCAGCTTAGACCGCCAGGGTGGCTACACCTTC

clone_size: NA
d_call: NA
v_call: TRBV11-3
j_call: TRBJ2-2
cdr3_aa: CASSLLGPPNTGELFF
cdr3_nt: TGTGCCAGCAGCTTGCTCGGACCGCCTAACACCGGGGAGCTGTTTTTT

clone_size: NA
d_call: NA
v_call: TRBV6-5
j_call: TRBJ2-7
cdr3_aa: CASSWSMGYEQYF
cdr3_nt: TGTGCCAGCAGTTGGAGCATGGGATACGAGCAGTACTTC

clone_size: NA
d_call: NA
v_call: TRBV15
j_call: TRBJ2-1
cdr3_aa: CATSREASTYNEQFF
cdr3_nt: TGTGCCACCAGCAGAGAGGCCAGTACCTACAATGAGCAGTTCTTC

clone_size: few
d_call: NA
v_call: TRBV11-3
j_call: TRBJ2-2
cdr3_aa: CASSDRQEMNTGELFF
cdr3_nt: TGTGCCAGCAGCGACCGACAGGAGATGAACACCGGGGAGCTGTTTTTT

clone_size: many
d_call: NA
v_call: TRBV7-2
j_call: TRBJ2-1
cdr3_aa: CASSPRRSSYNEQFF
cdr3_nt: TGTGCCAGCAGCCCCCGTCGGAGCTCCTACAATGAGCAGTTCTTC

clone_size: few
d_call: NA
v_call: TRBV16
j_call: TRBJ1-5
cdr3_aa: CASSQGQMGQPQHF
cdr3_nt: TGTGCCAGCAGCCAAGGACAAATGGGGCAGCCCCAGCATTTT

clone_size: NA
d_call: NA
v_call: TRBV6-2/TRBV6-3
j_call: TRBJ2-1
cdr3_aa: CASSYEGYNEQFF
cdr3_nt: TGTGCCAGCAGTTATGAGGGTTACAATGAGCAGTTCTTC

clone_size: many
d_call: NA
v_call: TRBV20-1
j_call: TRBJ1-1
cdr3_aa: CSAIETNTEAFF
cdr3_nt: TGCAGTGCTATAGAGACGAACACTGAAGCTTTCTTT

clone_size: few
d_call: NA
v_call: TRBV20-1
j_call: TRBJ1-6
cdr3_aa: CSGIRGKNSPLHF
cdr3_nt: TGCAGTGGAATCCGGGGCAAAAATTCACCCCTCCACTTT

clone_size: few
d_call: NA
v_call: TRBV11-2
j_call: TRBJ2-2
cdr3_aa: CASRQNRDPTGELFF
cdr3_nt: TGTGCCAGCAGGCAAAACAGGGACCCAACCGGGGAGCTGTTTTTT

clone_size: many
d_call: NA
v_call: TRBV7-9
j_call: TRBJ2-7
cdr3_aa: CASSLARGKVAYEQYF
cdr3_nt: TGTGCCAGCAGCTTAGCGCGAGGTAAAGTAGCCTACGAGCAGTACTTC

clone_size: many
d_call: TRBD1
v_call: TRBV11-1
j_call: TRBJ2-3
cdr3_aa: CASSLQGGTDTQYF
cdr3_nt: TGTGCCAGCAGCTTACAGGGGGGCACAGATACGCAGTATTTT

clone_size: few
d_call: TRBD1
v_call: TRBV12-3/TRBV12-4
j_call: TRBJ2-5
cdr3_aa: CASSSPGTGVRETQYF
cdr3_nt: TGTGCCAGCAGTTCGCCCGGGACAGGGGTTCGAGAGACCCAGTACTTC

clone_size: few
d_call: NA
v_call: TRBV2
j_call: TRBJ2-1
cdr3_aa: CASSELGEQFF
cdr3_nt: TGTGCCAGCAGTGAACTAGGTGAGCAGTTCTTC

clone_size: few
d_call: NA
v_call: TRBV15
j_call: TRBJ1-5
cdr3_aa: CATSREMGAVKRPQHF
cdr3_nt: TGTGCCACCAGCAGAGAAATGGGGGCGGTCAAACGGCCCCAGCATTTT

clone_size: many
d_call: TRBD1
v_call: TRBV7-9
j_call: TRBJ2-2
cdr3_aa: CASSSRDRGVNGELFF
cdr3_nt: TGTGCCAGCAGCTCACGGGACAGGGGTGTAAACGGGGAGCTGTTTTTT

clone_size: NA
d_call: NA
v_call: TRBV20-1
j_call: TRBJ1-1
cdr3_aa: CSAPLPGAPTEAFF
cdr3_nt: TGCAGTGCACCCCTCCCCGGGGCCCCCACTGAAGCTTTCTTT

clone_size: few
d_call: NA
v_call: TRBV12-3/TRBV12-4
j_call: TRBJ2-6
cdr3_aa: CASSGRLASGANVLTF
cdr3_nt: TGTGCCAGCAGTGGCCGCCTGGCCTCTGGGGCCAACGTCCTGACTTTC

clone_size: NA
d_call: TRBD1
v_call: TRBV29-1
j_call: TRBJ1-5
cdr3_aa: CSASGGRGNQPQHF
cdr3_nt: TGCAGCGCCTCAGGGGGCAGGGGCAATCAGCCCCAGCATTTT

clone_size: few
d_call: NA
v_call: TRBV7-2
j_call: TRBJ2-1
cdr3_aa: CASSPGGWGGAADEQFF
cdr3_nt: TGTGCCAGCAGCCCAGGAGGTTGGGGGGGGGCCGCAGATGAGCAGTTCTTC

clone_size: few
d_call: NA
v_call: TRBV7-9
j_call: TRBJ1-2
cdr3_aa: CASRRGGSLYGYTF
cdr3_nt: TGTGCCAGCAGGAGGGGGGGATCTCTCTATGGCTACACCTTC

clone_size: NA
d_call: NA
v_call: TRBV20-1
j_call: TRBJ1-5
cdr3_aa: CSAADRNQPQHF
cdr3_nt: TGCAGTGCCGCAGACAGAAATCAGCCCCAGCATTTT

clone_size: NA
d_call: NA
v_call: TRBV6-5
j_call: TRBJ2-1
cdr3_aa: CASSSRSGYNEQFF
cdr3_nt: TGTGCCAGCAGCTCCCGGAGCGGATACAATGAGCAGTTCTTC

clone_size: few
d_call: NA
v_call: TRBV6-5
j_call: TRBJ1-6
cdr3_aa: CASSWGRQGFNSPLHF
cdr3_nt: TGTGCCAGCAGCTGGGGCAGGCAGGGCTTTAATTCACCCCTCCACTTT